These 20 T cell receptor beta chains originate from one sample sequenced in a study of CD8 T cells in ankylosing spondylitis. TCRdb reanalysed the 5' RACE reads using MiXCR and keeps one entry per CDR3 protein. Of roughly 130,000 distinct CDR3 sequences listed, more than 6.5% are singletons. The specimen sequenced was blood, either unsorted or a sorted T cell fraction (not recorded which). Source of these receptors: a male donor with ankylosing spondylitis or in good health (not recorded which).

This clonotype has ten or more counts. The chain uses TRBV20-1 and TRBJ2-1; TRBD2 might be the D (5 bases). Germline V gene lookup returns CDR1 DFQATT and CDR2 SNEGSKA (reference sequence). The length of the CDR3 is 11 residues. The V end was cut by 6 bases, the J end by 7 bases, with 10 bases between. The CDR3 coding sequence is TGCAGTGCGGTAGCGAGAAATGAGCAGTTCTTC. Amino acid sequence: CSAVARNEQFF.

This clonotype was seen ten or more times. Here the CDR3 DNA reads TGTGCCAGCAGCGTAGCCGGACTCCAATATGGCTACACCTTC. Its protein product is CASSVAGLQYGYTF. V gene TRBV9 combines with J gene TRBJ1-2; D is uncertain. CDR1 SGDLS and CDR2 YYNGEE come from the germline V gene. CDR3 length equals 14 residues. V was clipped by 0 bases and J by 5 bases, with 11 bases between them.

This clonotype was seen many times. The genes are TRBV12-3 or TRBV12-4 and TRBJ2-2; TRBD2 matches at 12 bases. Unmatched junction bases numbered 6, after V lost 6 bases and J lost 7 bases. The CDR3 is made up of 15 amino acids. CDR3 loop: CASSTSGGSYGELFF. CDR3 DNA sequence: TGTGCCAGCAGCACTAGCGGGGGGAGCTACGGGGAGCTGTTTTTT.

This clonotype was detected many times. The chain combines TRBV6-5 with TRBJ1-4; possibly TRBD1 for D (5 bases). The CDR3 has 16 amino acids. The V gene lost 1 base and the J gene lost 2 bases, with 11 bases spanning the gap. Germline loops: CDR1 MNHEY, CDR2 SVGAGI. The CDR3 protein is CASSYLYGTTNEKLFF. The DNA for the CDR3 is TGTGCCAGCAGTTACTTATACGGGACCACTAATGAAAAACTGTTTTTT.

This clonotype was counted many times. The CDR3 coding sequence is TGTGCCTGGAGAGGTCTGAACACCGGGGAGCTGTTTTTT. Protein sequence: CAWRGLNTGELFF. The chain joins TRBV30 to TRBJ2-2; D not certain. V lost 3 bases, J lost 1 base, and 6 bases lay in between. From germline, CDR1 is GTSNPN and CDR2 SVGIG (reference sequence). The CDR3 length is 13 residues.

This clonotype was counted many times. J is TRBJ2-3 and V is TRBV5-1, with TRBD1 identical over 7 bases. The CDR3 runs 15 residues. V shed 2 bases, J shed 5 bases, and the junction held 8 bases outside the gene matches. Germline CDR1 reads SGHRS; CDR2 reads YFSETQ. CDR3 amino acids: CASSLTGTEGDTQYF. The CDR3 nucleotides are TGCGCCAGCAGCTTAACCGGGACAGAAGGAGATACGCAGTATTTT.

This clonotype occurred many times. The V call is TRBV14, the J call TRBJ1-2; D is unclear. The CDR3 spans 16 residues. CDR1 is SGHDN and CDR2 is FVKESK in the germline V gene. Trimming shortened V by 0 bases and J by 4 bases, and 15 bases separated the two germline ends. CDR3 sequence (DNA): TGTGCCAGCAGCCAAGATTGGATCGATACCTCCTATGGCTACACCTTC. Translation gives CASSQDWIDTSYGYTF.

This clonotype was seen repeatedly, ten times or more. V gene TRBV28 combines with J gene TRBJ2-4; the match to TRBD2 covers 7 bases. The germline CDR1 and CDR2 sequences are MDHEN and SYDVKM. Losses at the gene ends were 2 bases for V and 0 bases for J; bases not matched to a gene: 4. The CDR3 is 16 amino acids. CDR3 in DNA: TGTGCCAGCAGTTTAGGGGGGGGACTAGCCAAAAACATTCAGTACTTC. Translation gives CASSLGGGLAKNIQYF.

The table lists this clonotype with many counts. One end of the junction fails to match germline, which may point to a read error. The rearrangement uses TRBV7-9 and TRBJ2-1; 9 positions match TRBD2. The CDR3 is 15 amino acids. CDR1 SEHNR and CDR2 FQNEAQ come from the germline V gene (reference sequence). CDR3: CASSVAGAIYNEQFF. CDR3 sequence (DNA): TGTGCCAGCAGCGTAGCGGGAGCTATCTACAATGAGCAGTTCTTC.

This clonotype was counted ten times or more. This sequence joins TRBV20-1 and TRBJ2-7; D is perhaps TRBD2 (6 bases). Trimming shortened V by 2 bases and J by 2 bases, and 16 bases separated the two germline ends. CDR3 size: 15 residues. The V gene's germline CDR1 is DFQATT and CDR2 SNEGSKA (reference sequence). The CDR3 here is CSARPRGWRTYEQYF. Written as DNA, the CDR3 is TGCAGTGCTAGACCGCGGGGCTGGCGAACCTACGAGCAGTACTTC.

This clonotype has a count of ten or more. This chain links TRBV20-1 with TRBJ2-7; perhaps TRBD1 as D (6 bases). In germline, CDR1 is DFQATT, CDR2 SNEGSKA (reference sequence). The CDR3 consists of 14 residues. The V end lost 6 bases, the J end lost 1 base, and 16 bases lay between the germline ends. The CDR3 sequence is CSAPRAGESYEQYF. CDR3 coding DNA: TGCAGTGCACCGAGGGCAGGGGAGTCCTACGAGCAGTACTTC.

This clonotype came up a few times. V usage is TRBV30 and J usage is TRBJ2-1, with 7 bases lining up with TRBD2. CDR1 and CDR2 from the germline V gene are GTSNPN and SVGIG (reference sequence). V shed 3 bases and J 3 bases; nucleotides not matched to a gene: 2. This CDR3 region has 13 residues. The DNA of the CDR3 is TGTGCCTGGAGCGGGGGGAACTACAATGAGCAGTTCTTC. The encoded protein is CAWSGGNYNEQFF.

This clonotype appeared many times. The chain recombines TRBV5-1 with TRBJ1-5; weak D call: TRBD1 (5 bases). Germline CDR1 reads SGHRS; CDR2 reads YFSETQ. CDR3 length equals 16 residues. The ends were cut back, 0 bases at V and 4 bases at J, with 14 bases in the middle. The CDR3 spells CASSLEGNHPNQPQHF. CDR3 nucleotides: TGCGCCAGCAGCTTGGAGGGGAACCACCCTAATCAGCCCCAGCATTTT.

This clonotype was recorded many times. The chain carries TRBV12-3 or TRBV12-4 and TRBJ2-7, with D possibly TRBD2 on 5 matching bases. The V end was cut by 1 base, the J end by 2 bases, with 9 bases between. CDR3 size: 14 residues. CDR3 bases: TGTGCCAGCAGTTTAGGGACTTTTACCTACGAGCAGTACTTC. Its translation is CASSLGTFTYEQYF.

This clonotype has a count of ten or more. The chain couples TRBV7-9 to TRBJ1-1, with a possible D match to TRBD1 (5 bases). CDR1 is SEHNR and CDR2 is FQNEAQ in the germline V gene (reference sequence). This CDR3 contains 13 residues. Trimming left V 8 bases short and J 5 bases short, with 15 bases between. DNA for the CDR3: TGTGCCAGCGAGAGTGGGGGACGGACTGAAGCTTTCTTT. Translated: CASESGGRTEAFF. Together with reference TRBV7-9 and TRBJ1-1, the CDR3 gives the full variable domain: DTGVSQNPRHKITKRGQNVTFRCDPISEHNRLYWYRQTLGQGPEFLTYFQNEAQLEKSRLLSDRFSAERPKGSFSTLEIQRTEQGDSAMYLCASESGGRTEAFFGQGTRLTVV.

There are many counts of this clonotype. V gene TRBV7-9 combines with J gene TRBJ1-2; 7 bases align to TRBD1. The CDR3 has 14 amino acids. Germline values: CDR1 SEHNR, CDR2 FQNEAQ (reference sequence). The ends lost 5 bases at V and 7 bases at J; junction bases unmatched: 10. The chain's CDR3 is CASSTEGTAAGYTF. The DNA for the CDR3 is TGTGCCAGCAGCACCGAAGGGACAGCGGCTGGCTACACCTTC. Filled out from reference TRBV7-9 and TRBJ1-2, the complete variable domain reads DTGVSQNPRHKITKRGQNVTFRCDPISEHNRLYWYRQTLGQGPEFLTYFQNEAQLEKSRLLSDRFSAERPKGSFSTLEIQRTEQGDSAMYLCASSTEGTAAGYTFGSGTRLTVV.

This clonotype was counted many times. The chain links TRBV20-1 to TRBJ2-1; 9 bases align to TRBD2. Looked up from germline, CDR1 is DFQATT and CDR2 is SNEGSKA (reference sequence). The CDR3 is 14 amino acids. The ends lost 6 bases at V and 10 bases at J; junction bases unmatched: 13. The chain's CDR3 is CSASPLAGTWEQFF. DNA of the CDR3: TGCAGTGCCTCCCCACTAGCGGGTACTTGGGAGCAGTTCTTC.

This clonotype was counted at least ten times. This chain connects TRBV7-8 to TRBJ2-2; a weak D match, TRBD2 (5 bases). With 4 bases removed from V and 5 bases from J, the gap between germline ends came to 11 bases. The CDR3 loop spans 14 amino acids. The V gene's germline CDR1 is SGHVS and CDR2 FQNEAQ. The CDR3 region is CASSSGEPTGELFF. CDR3 DNA sequence: TGTGCCAGCAGCTCCGGGGAACCAACCGGGGAGCTGTTTTTT.

Only a few counts were recorded for this clonotype. The gene calls are TRBV18 and TRBJ2-1; D gene unclear. The V end lost 3 bases, the J end lost 9 bases, and 12 bases lay between the germline ends. Germline V gene lookup returns CDR1 KGHSH and CDR2 LQKENI. CDR3 size: 13 residues. DNA for the CDR3: TGTGCCAGCTCACCCCTTCTGGAGACTGAGCAGTTCTTC. Translated: CASSPLLETEQFF.

This clonotype was recorded at least ten times. This chain links TRBV6-5 with TRBJ2-7; D is unresolved. The length of the CDR3 is 13 residues. Per germline, CDR1 MNHEY and CDR2 SVGAGI. Trimming removed 0 bases from V and 4 bases from J, with 7 bases in between. In DNA, the CDR3 is TGTGCCAGCAGTTACTCATCCGTTTACGAGCAGTACTTC. Protein: CASSYSSVYEQYF.